The clone carrying this TCR beta chain was picked up a small number of times. Its antigen is unknown. The record originates from a study of OX40 agonist ivuxolimab in advanced cancers. For the study at large: An agonistic human IgG2 monoclonal antibody against OX40 (CD134) was given. Hepatocellular carcinoma, melanoma, renal cell or head and neck cancer affected the dose-escalation patients.

The V end was cut by 6 bases, the J end by 3 bases, with 9 bases between. The CDR3 runs 12 residues. The germline CDR1 and CDR2 sequences are SQVTM and ANQGSEA. Study-level findings and limits: People who partly responded at 0.1-3.0 mg/kg had some of the least clonal expansion seen. CD4+ T cells averaged fewer expanded clones than CD8+ T cells.

Only in-frame clones appear in the TCRdb table, and some are missing; sequencing was by immunoSEQ multiplex PCR. Altogether roughly 49,000 clones are present, 75% to 80% being singletons, with the ten largest covering 6.5% to 9.5%. This clonotype was obtained from an adult with an advanced solid tumor such as melanoma, head and neck, liver or kidney cancer. This chain uses TRBV29-1 with TRBJ1-3; maybe TRBD1 (6 bases). Sequenced here: CD4+ or CD8+ T cells sorted from blood, sampled in a trial of the OX40 agonist ivuxolimab. The CDR3: CSVRGGGNTIYF. Here the CDR3 DNA reads TGCAGCGTGAGAGGGGGTGGAAACACCATATATTTT.